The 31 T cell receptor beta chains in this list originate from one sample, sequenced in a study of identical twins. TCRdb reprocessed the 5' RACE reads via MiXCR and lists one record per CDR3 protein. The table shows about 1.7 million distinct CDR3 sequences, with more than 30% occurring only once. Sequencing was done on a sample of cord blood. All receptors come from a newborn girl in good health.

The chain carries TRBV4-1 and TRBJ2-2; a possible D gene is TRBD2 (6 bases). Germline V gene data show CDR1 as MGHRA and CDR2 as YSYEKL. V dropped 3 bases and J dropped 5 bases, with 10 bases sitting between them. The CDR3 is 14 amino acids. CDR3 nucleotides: TGCGCCAGCAGCCATGCTGGGGGGACCGGGGAGCTGTTTTTT. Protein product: CASSHAGGTGELFF.

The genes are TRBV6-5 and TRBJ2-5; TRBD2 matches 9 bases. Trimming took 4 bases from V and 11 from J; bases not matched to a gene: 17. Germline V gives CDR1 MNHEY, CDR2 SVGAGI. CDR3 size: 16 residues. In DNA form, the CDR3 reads TGTGCCAGCAGTTTATTAGCGGGAGCTTCGATGAATGAGCAGTACTTC. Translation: CASSLLAGASMNEQYF.

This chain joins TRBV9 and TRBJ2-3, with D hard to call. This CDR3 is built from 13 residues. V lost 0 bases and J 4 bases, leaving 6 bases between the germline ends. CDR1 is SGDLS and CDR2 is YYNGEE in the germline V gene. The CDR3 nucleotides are TGTGCCAGCAGCGTAGATGCCGCAGATACGCAGTATTTT. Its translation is CASSVDAADTQYF.

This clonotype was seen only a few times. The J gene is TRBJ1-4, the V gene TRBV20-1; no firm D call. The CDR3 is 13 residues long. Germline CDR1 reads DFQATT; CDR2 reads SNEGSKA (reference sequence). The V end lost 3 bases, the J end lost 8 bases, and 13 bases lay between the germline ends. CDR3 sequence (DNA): TGCAGTGCTAGGGCACTCCTGGACGAAAAACTGTTTTTT. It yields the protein CSARALLDEKLFF.

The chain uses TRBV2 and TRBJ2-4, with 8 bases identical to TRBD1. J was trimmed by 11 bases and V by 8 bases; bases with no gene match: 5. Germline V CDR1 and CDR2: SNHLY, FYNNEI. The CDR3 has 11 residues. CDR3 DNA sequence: TGTGCCAGCGGACAGGGTGGGTTTCAGTACTTC. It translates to CASGQGGFQYF.

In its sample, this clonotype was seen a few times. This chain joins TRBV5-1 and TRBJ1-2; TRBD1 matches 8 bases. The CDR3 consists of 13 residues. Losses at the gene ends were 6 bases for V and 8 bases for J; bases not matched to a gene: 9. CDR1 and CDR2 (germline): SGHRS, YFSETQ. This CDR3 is CASKDRAMGGYTF. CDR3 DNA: TGCGCCAGCAAGGACAGGGCGATGGGCGGCTACACCTTC.

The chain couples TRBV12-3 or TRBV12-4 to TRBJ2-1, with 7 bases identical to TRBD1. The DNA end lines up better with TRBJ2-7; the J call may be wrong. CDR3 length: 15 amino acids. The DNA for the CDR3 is TGTGCCAGCAGCCTGGGACAGCTATCCTACAATGAGCAGTACTTC. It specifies CASSLGQLSYNEQYF.

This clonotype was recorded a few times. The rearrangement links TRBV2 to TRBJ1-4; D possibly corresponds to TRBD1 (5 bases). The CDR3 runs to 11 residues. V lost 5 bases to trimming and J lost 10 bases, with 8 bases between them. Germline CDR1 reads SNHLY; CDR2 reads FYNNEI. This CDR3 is CASSLGTKLFF. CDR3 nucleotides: TGTGCCAGCAGTTTAGGGACAAAACTGTTTTTT.

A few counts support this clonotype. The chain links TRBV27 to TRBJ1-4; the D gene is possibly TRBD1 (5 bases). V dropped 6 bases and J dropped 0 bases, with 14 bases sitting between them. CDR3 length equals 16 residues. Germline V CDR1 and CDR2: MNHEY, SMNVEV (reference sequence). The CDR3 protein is CASRKGSFTTNEKLFF. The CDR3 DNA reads TGTGCCAGCAGGAAGGGGTCCTTTACAACTAATGAAAAACTGTTTTTT.

The CDR3 reads CASSVGDSETQYF. The DNA for the CDR3 is TGTGCCAGCAGCGTAGGGGACAGCGAGACCCAGTACTTC. The V call is TRBV9, the J call TRBJ2-7; 7 bases line up with TRBD1. The J call may be faulty, since TRBJ2-5 better matches the DNA end. From germline, CDR1 is SGDLS and CDR2 YYNGEE. The CDR3 is 13 amino acids.

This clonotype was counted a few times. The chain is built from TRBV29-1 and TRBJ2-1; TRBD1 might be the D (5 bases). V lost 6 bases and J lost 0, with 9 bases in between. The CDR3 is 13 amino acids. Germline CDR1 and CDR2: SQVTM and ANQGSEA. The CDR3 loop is CSVYRSSYNEQFF. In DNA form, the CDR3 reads TGCAGCGTGTACAGGAGCTCCTACAATGAGCAGTTCTTC.

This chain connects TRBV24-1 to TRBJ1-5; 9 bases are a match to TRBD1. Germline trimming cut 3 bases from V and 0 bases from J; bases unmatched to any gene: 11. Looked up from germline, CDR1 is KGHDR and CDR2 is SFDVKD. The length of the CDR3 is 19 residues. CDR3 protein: CATSDRNGQGRDSNQPQHF. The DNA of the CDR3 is TGTGCCACCAGTGATCGAAACGGACAGGGGAGGGATAGCAATCAGCCCCAGCATTTT.

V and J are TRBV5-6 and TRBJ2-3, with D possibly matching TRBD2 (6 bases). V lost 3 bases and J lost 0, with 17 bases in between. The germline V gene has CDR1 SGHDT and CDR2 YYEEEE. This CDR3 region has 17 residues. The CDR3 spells CASSWSGLRGSTDTQYF. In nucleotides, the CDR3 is TGTGCCAGCAGCTGGTCGGGTCTGCGGGGAAGCACAGATACGCAGTATTTT.

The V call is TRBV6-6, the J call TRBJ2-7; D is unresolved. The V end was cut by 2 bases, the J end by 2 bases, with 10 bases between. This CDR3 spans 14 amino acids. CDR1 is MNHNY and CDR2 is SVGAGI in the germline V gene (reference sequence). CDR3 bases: TGTGCCAGCAGTTACCCGCGGTTCGCCTACGAGCAGTACTTC. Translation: CASSYPRFAYEQYF.

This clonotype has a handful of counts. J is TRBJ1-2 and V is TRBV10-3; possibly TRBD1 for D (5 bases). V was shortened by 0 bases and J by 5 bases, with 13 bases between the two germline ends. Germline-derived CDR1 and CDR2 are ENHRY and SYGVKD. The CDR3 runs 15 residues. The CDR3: CAISESRDLGYGYTF. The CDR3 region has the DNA TGTGCCATCAGTGAGTCAAGGGACTTGGGATATGGCTACACCTTC.

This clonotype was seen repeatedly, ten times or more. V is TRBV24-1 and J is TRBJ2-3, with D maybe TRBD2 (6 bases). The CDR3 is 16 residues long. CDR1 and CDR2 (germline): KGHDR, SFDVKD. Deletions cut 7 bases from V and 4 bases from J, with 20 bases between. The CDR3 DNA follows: TGTGCCACCAGAGCCCCCCAGGACTACGTGTCAGATACGCAGTATTTT. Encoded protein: CATRAPQDYVSDTQYF.

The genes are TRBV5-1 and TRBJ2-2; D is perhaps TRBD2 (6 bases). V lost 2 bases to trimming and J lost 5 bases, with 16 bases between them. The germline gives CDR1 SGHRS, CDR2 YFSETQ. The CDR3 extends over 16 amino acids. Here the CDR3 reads CASSLLAGYLTGELFF. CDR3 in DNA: TGCGCCAGCAGCTTACTGGCGGGGTACTTAACCGGGGAGCTGTTTTTT.

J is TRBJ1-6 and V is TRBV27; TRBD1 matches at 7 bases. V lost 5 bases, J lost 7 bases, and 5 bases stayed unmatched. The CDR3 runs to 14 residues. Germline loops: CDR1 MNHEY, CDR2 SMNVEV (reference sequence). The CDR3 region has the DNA TGTGCCAGCAGTCCGCCGGGACAGAATTCACCCCTCCACTTT. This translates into CASSPPGQNSPLHF.

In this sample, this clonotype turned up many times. The chain's CDR3 is CASSLGVGYEQYF. For the CDR3, the DNA is TGTGCCAGCAGTTTAGGCGTCGGATACGAGCAGTACTTC. The chain couples TRBV12-3 or TRBV12-4 to TRBJ2-7; no clear D. The CDR3 runs 13 residues. V dropped 1 base and J dropped 4 bases, with 8 bases sitting between them.

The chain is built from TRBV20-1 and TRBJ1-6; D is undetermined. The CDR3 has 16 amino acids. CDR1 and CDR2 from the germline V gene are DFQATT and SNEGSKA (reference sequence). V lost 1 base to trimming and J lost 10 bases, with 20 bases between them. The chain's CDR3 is CSARVFMGSPTSPLHF. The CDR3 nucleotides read TGCAGTGCTAGAGTTTTTATGGGCAGTCCTACATCACCCCTCCACTTT.

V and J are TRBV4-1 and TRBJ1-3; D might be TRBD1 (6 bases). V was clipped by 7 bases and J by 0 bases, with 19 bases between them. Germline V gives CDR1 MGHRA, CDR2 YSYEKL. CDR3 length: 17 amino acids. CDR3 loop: CASTGLMGAGSGNTIYF. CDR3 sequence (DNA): TGCGCCAGCACCGGGCTCATGGGGGCCGGCTCTGGAAACACCATATATTTT.

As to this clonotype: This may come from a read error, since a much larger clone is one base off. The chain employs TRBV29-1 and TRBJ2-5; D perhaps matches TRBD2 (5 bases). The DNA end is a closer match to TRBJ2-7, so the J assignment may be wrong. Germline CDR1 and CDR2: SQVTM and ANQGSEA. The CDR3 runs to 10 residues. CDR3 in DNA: TGCAGCGTTGTGGGAGTCGAGCAGTACTTC. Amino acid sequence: CSVVGVEQYF.

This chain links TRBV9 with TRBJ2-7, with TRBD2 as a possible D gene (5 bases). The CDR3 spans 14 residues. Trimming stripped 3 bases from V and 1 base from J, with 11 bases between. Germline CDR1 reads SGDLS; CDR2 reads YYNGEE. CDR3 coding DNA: TGTGCCAGCAGCGCTAGCCTGGGGTCCTACGAGCAGTACTTC. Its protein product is CASSASLGSYEQYF.

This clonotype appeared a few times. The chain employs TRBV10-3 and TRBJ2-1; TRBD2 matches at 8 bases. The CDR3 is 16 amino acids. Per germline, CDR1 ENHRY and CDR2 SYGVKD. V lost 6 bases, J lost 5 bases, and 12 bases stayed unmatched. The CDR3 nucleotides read TGTGCCATCAGCTTTGCCGCGGGAGCGGGGGACAATGAGCAGTTCTTC. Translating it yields CAISFAAGAGDNEQFF.

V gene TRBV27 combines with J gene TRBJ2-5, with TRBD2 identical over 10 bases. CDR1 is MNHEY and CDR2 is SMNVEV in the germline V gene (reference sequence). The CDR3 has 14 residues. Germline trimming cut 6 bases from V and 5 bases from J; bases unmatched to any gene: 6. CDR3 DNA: TGTGCCAGCAGAAGTCTAGCGGGAGAGGAGACCCAGTACTTC. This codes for CASRSLAGEETQYF.

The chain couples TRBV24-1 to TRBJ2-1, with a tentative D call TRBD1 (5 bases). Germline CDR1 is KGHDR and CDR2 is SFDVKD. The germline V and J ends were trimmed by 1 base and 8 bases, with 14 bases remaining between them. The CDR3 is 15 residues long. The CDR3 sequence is CATSDLGAGFDEQFF. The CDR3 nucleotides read TGTGCCACCAGTGATTTAGGGGCAGGGTTCGATGAGCAGTTCTTC.

CDR3 amino acids: CASSRRDREVRSYNEQFF. As DNA, the CDR3 is TGTGCCAGCAGCCGGCGGGACAGGGAAGTACGCTCCTACAATGAGCAGTTCTTC. This rearrangement joins TRBV11-2 to TRBJ2-1; the match to TRBD1 covers 9 bases. CDR1 is SGHAT, CDR2 FQNNGV, per germline. CDR3 length equals 18 residues. With V trimmed by 5 bases and J by 0 bases, 11 bases remained unmatched.

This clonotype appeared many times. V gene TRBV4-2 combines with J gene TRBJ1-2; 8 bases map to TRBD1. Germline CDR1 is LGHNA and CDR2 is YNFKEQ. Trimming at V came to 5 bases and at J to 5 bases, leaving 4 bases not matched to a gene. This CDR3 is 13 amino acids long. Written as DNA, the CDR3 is TGTGCCAGCAGCTCACAGGGGGAGTATGGCTACACCTTC. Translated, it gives CASSSQGEYGYTF.

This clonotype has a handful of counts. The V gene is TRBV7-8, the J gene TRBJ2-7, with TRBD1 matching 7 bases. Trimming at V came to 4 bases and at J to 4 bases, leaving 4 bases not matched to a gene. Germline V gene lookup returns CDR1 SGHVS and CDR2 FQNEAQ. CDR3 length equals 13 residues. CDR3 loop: CASSWGQYYEQYF. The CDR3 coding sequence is TGTGCCAGCAGCTGGGGACAGTATTACGAGCAGTACTTC.

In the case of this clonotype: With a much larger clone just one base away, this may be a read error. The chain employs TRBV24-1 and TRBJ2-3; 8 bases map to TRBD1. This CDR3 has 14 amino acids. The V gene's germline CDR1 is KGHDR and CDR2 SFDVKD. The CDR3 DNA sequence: TGTGCCACCAGTGACCGGGACAGGCGGGATACGCGGTATTTT. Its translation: CATSDRDRRDTRYF.

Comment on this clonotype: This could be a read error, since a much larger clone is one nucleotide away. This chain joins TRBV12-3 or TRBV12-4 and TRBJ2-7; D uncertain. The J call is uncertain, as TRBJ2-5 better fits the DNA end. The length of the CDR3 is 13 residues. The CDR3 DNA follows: TGTGCCTGCAGCCCGCGTGGGTTAGAGACCCAGTACTTC. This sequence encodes CACSPRGLETQYF.